What follows are 22 T cell receptor beta chains derived from one specimen sequenced in a study of vaccination and CD4 T cells after COVID-19. Treatment described: approximately nine-day PBMC culture with coronavirus spike peptide pools or control peptides (ViraFEST assay). These TCRs' antigens remain unknown. Cultured CD4+ T cells had their DNA profiled by the Oncomine TCR Beta short-read assay. MiXCR, applied by TCRdb to the PCR reads, yields one record per CDR3 protein. The table records fewer than 9,000 distinct CDR3 sequences, about 19% of them present only once. Here the sequenced sample was CD4+ T cells from blood, cultured in vitro, taken after SARS-CoV-2 vaccination. These receptor sequences come from a human donor who had recovered from COVID-19.

V and J are TRBV5-1 and TRBJ1-6; perhaps TRBD1 as D (6 bases). Germline V CDR1 and CDR2: SGHRS, YFSETQ. The CDR3 runs to 16 residues. Trimming shortened V by 4 bases and J by 5 bases, and 16 bases separated the two germline ends. For the CDR3, the DNA is TGCGCCAGCAGCCTGGAGAGCGCAGGGGATAATTCACCCCTCCACTTT. It translates to CASSLESAGDNSPLHF.

About this clonotype: One end of the junction fails to match germline, which may point to a read error. CDR3 residues: CASSIGTVPRVHF. CDR3 in DNA: TGTGCCAGTAGTATTGGGACAGTTCCCAGGGTACATTTT. The V and J genes are TRBV19 and TRBJ1-3; TRBD1 aligns across 7 bases. The CDR3 is 13 amino acids. Looked up from germline, CDR1 is LNHDA and CDR2 is SQIVND (reference sequence).

This chain uses TRBV29-1 with TRBJ2-1; a possible D gene is TRBD1 (6 bases). The CDR3 totals 14 residues. V was shortened by 4 bases and J by 1 base, with 11 bases between the two germline ends. Germline V gene lookup returns CDR1 SQVTM and CDR2 ANQGSEA. The CDR3 region has the DNA TGCAGCGTTGTCGACAGGAAATCCTACAATGAGCAGTTCTTC. It specifies CSVVDRKSYNEQFF.

The table lists this clonotype with a few counts. The rearrangement uses TRBV28 and TRBJ2-1, with TRBD2 matching over 11 bases. The junction had 2 bases not matched to a gene; V was cut back by 3 bases and J by 4 bases. This CDR3 has 15 amino acids. CDR1 MDHEN and CDR2 SYDVKM come from the germline V gene. In DNA, the CDR3 is TGTGCCAGCAGTTTTAGCGGGAGGGGTTACAATGAGCAGTTCTTC. It is translated as CASSFSGRGYNEQFF.

Only a few counts were recorded for this clonotype. This chain joins TRBV6-5 and TRBJ2-3; the D is unclear. The CDR3 runs to 15 residues. CDR1 and CDR2 (germline): MNHEY, SVGAGI. Trimming removed 3 bases at V and 1 base at J, with 11 bases between. The CDR3, as DNA: TGTGCCAGCAGTTATCGTGGAGTTGGCACAGATACGCAGTATTTT. Protein product: CASSYRGVGTDTQYF.

This clonotype was seen once. In nucleotides, the CDR3 is TGCGCCAGCAGCGTACTAGCGGGAGGGCCCAATGAGCAGTTCTTC. This gives the protein CASSVLAGGPNEQFF. The genes are TRBV10-2 and TRBJ2-1, with 13 bases aligning to TRBD2. This CDR3 has 15 amino acids. Looked up from germline, CDR1 is WSHSY and CDR2 is SAAADI. V was clipped by 6 bases and J by 6 bases; unmatched bases: 5.

In its sample, this clonotype ranks as medium-sized (0.01 to 0.1%). V and J are TRBV7-2 and TRBJ2-5; no firm D call. This CDR3 is built from 13 residues. Trimming removed 6 bases from V and 4 bases from J, with 12 bases in between. Germline V gives CDR1 SGHTA, CDR2 FQGNSA. CDR3 region: CASSSPPRETQYF. The DNA of the CDR3 is TGTGCCAGCAGTTCCCCCCCTAGAGAGACCCAGTACTTC.

The chain has TRBV5-4 and TRBJ2-3, with TRBD2 as a possible D gene (5 bases). The CDR3 is 15 amino acids. V was trimmed by 1 base and J by 1 base, leaving 10 bases between them. CDR1 is SGHNT, CDR2 YYREEE, per germline (reference sequence). The CDR3, as DNA: TGTGCCAGCAGCTTGTCTTGGCGGGGCACAGATACGCAGTATTTT. This sequence encodes CASSLSWRGTDTQYF.

This clonotype was observed at least ten times. This chain joins TRBV10-3 and TRBJ2-7; the match to TRBD2 covers 10 bases. CDR3 length equals 18 residues. In germline, CDR1 is ENHRY, CDR2 SYGVKD. Trimming cost V 6 bases and J 2 bases; bases outside gene matches: 16. The CDR3 bases are TGTGCCATCAGGTCAGATGGGGACGGACTAGCGGTTCCCTACGAGCAGTACTTC. Encoded protein: CAIRSDGDGLAVPYEQYF.

There are many counts of this clonotype. The rearrangement links TRBV7-8 to TRBJ2-2; 8 positions agree with TRBD2. CDR1 is SGHVS, CDR2 FQNEAQ, per germline. V lost 0 bases, J lost 5 bases, and 2 bases stayed unmatched. The CDR3 runs 15 residues. CDR3 amino acids: CASSLAQRGTGELFF. For the CDR3, the DNA is TGTGCCAGCAGCTTAGCGCAGCGGGGGACCGGGGAGCTGTTTTTT.

This clonotype was observed a few times. V gene TRBV7-2 combines with J gene TRBJ1-3; D ambiguous. The germline V and J ends were trimmed by 2 bases and 0 bases, with 5 bases remaining between them. Per germline, CDR1 SGHTA and CDR2 FQGNSA. The CDR3 length is 14 residues. CDR3 coding DNA: TGTGCCAGCAGCTTAAGGCCCTCTGGAAACACCATATATTTT. Its translation is CASSLRPSGNTIYF.

This clonotype was found many times. This chain links TRBV6-5 with TRBJ1-5; no clear D. CDR3 length: 13 residues. V lost 2 bases, J lost 5 bases, and 7 bases lay in between. CDR1 and CDR2 from the germline V gene are MNHEY and SVGAGI. The CDR3 is CASSYGGYQPQHF. CDR3 nucleotide sequence: TGTGCCAGCAGTTACGGTGGGTATCAGCCCCAGCATTTT.

V gene TRBV18 combines with J gene TRBJ2-7, with 8 bases fitting TRBD1. V lost 5 bases, J lost 3 bases, and 6 bases stayed unmatched. Germline values: CDR1 KGHSH, CDR2 LQKENI. The CDR3 contains 14 residues. The CDR3 is CASSGQGGNYEQYF. The CDR3 DNA sequence: TGTGCCAGCTCAGGACAGGGTGGAAACTACGAGCAGTACTTC.

The genes are TRBV6-5 and TRBJ2-3; D gene ambiguous. Trimming stripped 2 bases from V and 0 bases from J, with 12 bases between. From germline, CDR1 is MNHEY and CDR2 SVGAGI. The CDR3 runs 16 residues. This CDR3 is CASSYRSPSSTDTQYF. In DNA form, the CDR3 reads TGTGCCAGCAGTTACCGGAGCCCCTCTAGCACAGATACGCAGTATTTT.

In its sample, this clonotype was seen many times. V usage is TRBV6-1 and J usage is TRBJ2-1, with 7 bases identical to TRBD1. CDR1 MNHNS and CDR2 SASEGT come from the germline V gene. Trimming at V came to 3 bases and at J to 6 bases, leaving 11 bases not matched to a gene. There are 16 residues in the CDR3. This chain's CDR3 is CASSDNPGTVRNEQFF. The CDR3 DNA sequence: TGTGCCAGCAGTGATAACCCCGGGACAGTACGCAATGAGCAGTTCTTC.

The rearrangement joins TRBV6-1 to TRBJ1-5; 7 nucleotides agree with TRBD1. Germline CDR1 reads MNHNS; CDR2 reads SASEGT. Trimming cost V 7 bases and J 0 bases; bases outside gene matches: 6. The CDR3 runs 15 residues. For the CDR3, the DNA is TGTGCCAGCATGAGGGGGCAAAATAGCAATCAGCCCCAGCATTTT. This gives the protein CASMRGQNSNQPQHF.

This clonotype has a handful of counts. The V and J genes are TRBV19 and TRBJ1-1; 12 nucleotides line up with TRBD1. Trimming at V came to 5 bases and at J to 0 bases, leaving 7 bases not matched to a gene. This CDR3 spans 17 amino acids. Per germline, CDR1 LNHDA and CDR2 SQIVND (reference sequence). The chain's CDR3 is CASSVGTGGVLNTEAFF. In DNA, the CDR3 is TGTGCCAGTAGTGTAGGGACAGGGGGCGTTCTGAACACTGAAGCTTTCTTT.

V and J are TRBV29-1 and TRBJ2-7; D not resolved. The germline V gene encodes CDR1 SQVTM and CDR2 ANQGSEA. The CDR3 runs to 14 residues. With 6 bases removed from V and 3 bases from J, the gap between germline ends came to 18 bases. CDR3 loop: CSVGSGLNYYEQYF. The CDR3 nucleotides read TGCAGCGTGGGTTCTGGATTAAACTACTACGAGCAGTACTTC.

This clonotype occurred a few times. The chain couples TRBV7-2 to TRBJ2-1; 7 positions agree with TRBD2. V shed 5 bases, J shed 4 bases, and the junction held 14 bases outside the gene matches. CDR3 size: 17 residues. Germline V gives CDR1 SGHTA, CDR2 FQGNSA. The CDR3 is CASSPIQSSGAYNEQFF. Written as DNA, the CDR3 is TGTGCCAGCAGCCCAATCCAATCTAGCGGAGCATACAATGAGCAGTTCTTC.

This clonotype was seen only a few times. This rearrangement joins TRBV20-1 to TRBJ2-2, with 12 bases aligning to TRBD2. In germline, CDR1 is DFQATT, CDR2 SNEGSKA (reference sequence). The CDR3 length is 14 residues. J was trimmed by 6 bases and V by 5 bases; bases with no gene match: 4. CDR3 protein: CSAAASGRAGELFF. CDR3 nucleotides: TGCAGTGCTGCGGCTAGCGGGAGGGCCGGGGAGCTGTTTTTT.

This clonotype is termed medium-sized. The chain employs TRBV20-1 and TRBJ2-7, with TRBD2 matching over 8 bases. The CDR3 loop spans 15 amino acids. V shed 5 bases and J 2 bases; nucleotides not matched to a gene: 11. Germline-derived CDR1 and CDR2 are DFQATT and SNEGSKA (reference sequence). CDR3 sequence reads: CSAHPPGLGPYEQYF. For the CDR3, the DNA is TGCAGTGCTCACCCCCCGGGACTAGGACCCTACGAGCAGTACTTC.

The rearrangement links TRBV28 to TRBJ1-2, with D possibly TRBD1 on 6 matching bases. Trimming pared 4 bases from V and 0 bases from J, leaving 12 bases between. The germline gives CDR1 MDHEN, CDR2 SYDVKM. The CDR3 is made up of 15 amino acids. The chain's CDR3 is CASSSPTGTNYGYTF. DNA for the CDR3: TGTGCCAGCAGTTCTCCCACAGGGACTAACTATGGCTACACCTTC.